This T cell receptor (beta chain) comes out of a study of T cell responses to AZD1222 COVID-19 vaccine. Across the study: Second-dose groups at about 4 or about 12 weeks were pooled. Study-level results: Vaccine-associated CD4 TCRs ranged over spike, dominating at 160-218 and 743-854. Increased Spike-specific TCR breadth and depth were observed after two AZD1222 doses.

About this clone: As yet, its antigen is unknown.

The CDR3 runs to 11 residues. V lost 1 base, J lost 10 bases, and 5 bases lay in between. Looked up from germline, CDR1 is MNHNS and CDR2 is SASEGT. Method: immunoSEQ multiplex PCR; TCRdb's copy keeps in-frame clones and lacks some. The sample has fewer than 200,000 clones, roughly nine tenths seen once; the top ten hold about 3%. The rearrangement uses TRBV6-1 and TRBJ2-1; D gene uncertain. Sequencing was performed on peripheral blood, taken on day 0 of AZD1222 vaccination. The clonotype was recovered from an adult in good health. CDR3 nucleotide sequence: TGTGCCAGCAGTGAAGTCACAGAGCAGTTCTTC. Its protein product is CASSEVTEQFF.